Listed below are T cell receptor beta chains from one sample, sequenced in a study of yellow fever vaccine responses in identical twins. One entry per CDR3 protein, called by TCRdb with MiXCR from the RT-PCR reads. The sample holds over 15,000 distinct CDR3 sequences, nearly 70% seen once. Material: T cells from blood (PBMCs), unsorted or a sorted subset (not recorded which), obtained before or after yellow fever vaccination (not recorded which). Receptors were obtained from a woman between 18 and 29 years old who received the yellow fever vaccine. CDR3s include the opening cysteine and the closing phenylalanine or tryptophan. D genes are given only for firm matches. A row's size may be missing; if present it is once, few, many or a size class.

D: TRBD1; V: TRBV18; J: TRBJ1-6; size: NA; DNA: TGTGCCAGCTCATCGACAGGGAACGATAATTCACCCCTCCACTTT; CDR3: CASSSTGNDNSPLHF
D: TRBD1; V: TRBV11-2; J: TRBJ2-1; size: NA; DNA: TGTGCCAGCAGCCAATATACAGGGGGGATCTACAATGAGCAGTTCTTC; CDR3: CASSQYTGGIYNEQFF
D: NA; V: TRBV19; J: TRBJ1-5; size: NA; DNA: TGTGCCAGTAAATCAGGGAATCAGCCCCAGCATTTT; CDR3: CASKSGNQPQHF
D: NA; V: TRBV11-2; J: TRBJ1-6; size: once; DNA: TGTGCCAGCAGCTTAGGGGGACAAAGTTCACCCCTCCACTTT; CDR3: CASSLGGQSSPLHF
D: NA; V: TRBV18; J: TRBJ2-2; size: once; DNA: TGTGCCAGCTCACCTATATCCACGGGGGCCGGGGAGCTGTTTTTT; CDR3: CASSPISTGAGELFF
D: NA; V: TRBV4-3; J: TRBJ1-5; size: NA; DNA: TGCGCCAGCAGCCAAGAAGGACGGAGCGGCCAGCCCCAGCATTTT; CDR3: CASSQEGRSGQPQHF
D: TRBD2; V: TRBV4-1; J: TRBJ2-1; size: NA; DNA: TGCGCCAGCAGCCTCGGACTAGCGGGAGGCCAGTTCTTC; CDR3: CASSLGLAGGQFF
D: NA; V: TRBV4-2; J: TRBJ2-6; size: NA; DNA: TGTGCCAGCAGCCCACGATTTGCTGGGGCCAACGTCCTGACTTTC; CDR3: CASSPRFAGANVLTF
D: NA; V: TRBV4-1; J: TRBJ1-5; size: NA; DNA: TGCGCCAGCAGCCAACCCCTTGGGGGCCTCGGCAATCAGCCCCAGCATTTT; CDR3: CASSQPLGGLGNQPQHF
D: NA; V: TRBV10-3; J: TRBJ2-2; size: NA; DNA: TGTGCCGAAGTACAGGGTTTTGGGGGGGAGCTGTTTTTT; CDR3: CAEVQGFGGELFF
D: NA; V: TRBV12-3/TRBV12-4; J: TRBJ2-1; size: NA; DNA: TGTGCCAGCAGTTTGGGGGACTCGACAGGTTTTAATGAGCAGTTCTTC; CDR3: CASSLGDSTGFNEQFF
D: NA; V: TRBV5-4; J: TRBJ2-7; size: NA; DNA: TGTGCCAGCAGCTTGGGCGCAGGGCCCTACGAGCAGTACTTC; CDR3: CASSLGAGPYEQYF
D: NA; V: TRBV27; J: TRBJ2-5; size: NA; DNA: TGTGCCAGCAGTTTAGGAGAGACCCAGTACTTC; CDR3: CASSLGETQYF
D: NA; V: TRBV12-3/TRBV12-4; J: TRBJ2-5; size: NA; DNA: TGTGCCAGCAGTTCCCTTCGGACAGCCCAAGAGACCCAGTACTTC; CDR3: CASSSLRTAQETQYF
D: NA; V: TRBV6-5; J: TRBJ2-3; size: NA; DNA: TGTGCCAGCAGTTGGGGGACGCCTGGCACAGATACGCAGTATTTT; CDR3: CASSWGTPGTDTQYF
D: NA; V: TRBV29-1; J: TRBJ2-1; size: NA; DNA: TGCAGCGTTGACAGGATCGAGAATGAGCAGTTCTTC; CDR3: CSVDRIENEQFF
D: NA; V: TRBV19; J: TRBJ1-1; size: once; DNA: TGTGCCAGTAGTGATCCGGGCGGCCTGATCGCTTTCTTT; CDR3: CASSDPGGLIAFF
D: NA; V: TRBV13; J: TRBJ2-5; size: NA; DNA: TGTGCCAGCAGCTTAGGGACACAGGAACAAGAGACCCAGTACTTC; CDR3: CASSLGTQEQETQYF
D: NA; V: TRBV18; J: TRBJ1-4; size: NA; DNA: TGTGCCAGCTCGCAGGGCGCAACTAATGAAAAACTGTTTTTT; CDR3: CASSQGATNEKLFF
D: NA; V: TRBV15; J: TRBJ2-1; size: once; DNA: TGTGCCACCAGCAGAGACACCAACTTTATCAATGAGCAGTTCTTC; CDR3: CATSRDTNFINEQFF
D: NA; V: TRBV15; J: TRBJ1-1; size: NA; DNA: TGTGCCACCAGACCGGATCGACAGCTCAACACTGAAGCTTTCTTT; CDR3: CATRPDRQLNTEAFF
D: TRBD1; V: TRBV20-1; J: TRBJ2-1; size: NA; DNA: TGCAGTGCCCGGACAGGTCTTTGGAATGAGCAGTTCTTC; CDR3: CSARTGLWNEQFF